This T cell receptor (beta chain) was identified during a study of blood T cell repertoires in COVID-19. Study background: Samples of COVID-19 (acute and convalescent) were obtained from the United States, Italy and Spain. Sources were T cells, B-cell-depleted T cells, or PBMCs; the material itself was cDNA or gDNA.

Produced via immunoSEQ multiplex PCR; TCRdb's table is partial and in-frame only. This sample has about 200,000 clones, with about 82% found just once. It was during active infection that Seattle patients were enrolled and then longitudinally followed. After removal of 0 bases from V and 6 bases from J, the junction contained 1 base not matched to a gene. This CDR3 spans 13 amino acids. The germline gives CDR1 SGHNT, CDR2 YYREEE (reference sequence). The sample taken for sequencing was peripheral blood. This sequence originates from a man aged 55 to 70 with COVID-19, enrolled during active disease. J is TRBJ2-3 and V is TRBV5-4, with 7 bases identical to TRBD1. DNA for the CDR3: TGTGCCAGCAGCTTGGAGGGGGCGGATACGCAGTATTTT. It is translated as CASSLEGADTQYF.